This TCR beta chain was identified in a study of identical twins. Study-level results: Insertions ran lower in abundant cord blood beta clonotypes, though not in memory repertoires. Models, which agreed with sharing between unrelated individuals, nonetheless underestimated the out-of-frame TCR alpha sharing seen in monozygotic twins.

This CDR3 has 15 residues. Germline V gene data show CDR1 as DFQATT and CDR2 as SNEGSKA (reference sequence). V lost 0 bases to trimming and J lost 4 bases, with 16 bases between them. TCRdb reprocessed the 5' RACE reads with MiXCR, giving one entry per CDR3 protein. The repertoire has some 600,000 distinct CDR3 sequences, under 8.5% of them found once; the top ten carry 1.6%. On this clonotype: Antigen: not known.

The same data also contributed to another study, on yellow fever vaccine responses in identical twins.

The sequence came from a woman aged 18-29 years in good health. The sample consisted of PBMCs. The chain recombines TRBV20-1 with TRBJ2-7; D remains ambiguous. The chain's CDR3 is CSARDRGEPRYEQYF. As DNA, the CDR3 is TGCAGTGCTAGAGATCGTGGGGAACCCCGATACGAGCAGTACTTC.